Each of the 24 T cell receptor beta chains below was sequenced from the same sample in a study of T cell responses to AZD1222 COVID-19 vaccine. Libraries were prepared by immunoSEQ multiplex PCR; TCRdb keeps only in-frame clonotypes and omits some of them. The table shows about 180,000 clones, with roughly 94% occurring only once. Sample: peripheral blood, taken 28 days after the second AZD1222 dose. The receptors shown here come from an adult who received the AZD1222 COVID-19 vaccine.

CDR3 coding DNA: TGTGCCAGCAGTTTTATGTTTTTCGGCAGCTATGGCTACACCTTC. It encodes CASSFMFFGSYGYTF. This rearrangement joins TRBV28 to TRBJ1-2; D call uncertain. Germline V gene data show CDR1 as MDHEN and CDR2 as SYDVKM. CDR3 length: 15 residues. V was shortened by 3 bases and J by 4 bases, with 15 bases between the two germline ends.

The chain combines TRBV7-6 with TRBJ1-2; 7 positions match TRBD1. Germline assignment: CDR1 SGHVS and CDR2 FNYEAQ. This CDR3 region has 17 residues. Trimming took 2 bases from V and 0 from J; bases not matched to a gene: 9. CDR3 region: CASSLSQATGANYGYTF. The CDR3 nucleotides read TGTGCCAGCAGCTTATCACAAGCCACAGGGGCTAACTATGGCTACACCTTC.

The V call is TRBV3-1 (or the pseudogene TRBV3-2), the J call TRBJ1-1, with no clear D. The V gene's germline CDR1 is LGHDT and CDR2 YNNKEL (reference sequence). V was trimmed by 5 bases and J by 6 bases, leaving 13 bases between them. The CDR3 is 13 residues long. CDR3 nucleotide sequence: TGTGCCAGCAGCTATTTAAGTTTGTCTGAAGCTTTCTTT. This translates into CASSYLSLSEAFF.

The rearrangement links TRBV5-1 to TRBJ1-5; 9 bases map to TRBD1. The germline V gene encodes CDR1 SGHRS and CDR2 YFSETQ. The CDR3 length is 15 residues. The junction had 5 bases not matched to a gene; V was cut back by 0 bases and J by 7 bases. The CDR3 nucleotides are TGCGCCAGCAGCTTGGGGGGACAGGGTGGCCAGCCCCAGCATTTT. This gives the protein CASSLGGQGGQPQHF.

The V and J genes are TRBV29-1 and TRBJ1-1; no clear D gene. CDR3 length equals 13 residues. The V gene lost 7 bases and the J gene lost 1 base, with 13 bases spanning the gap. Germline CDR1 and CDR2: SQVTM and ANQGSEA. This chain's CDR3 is CSAIRWPNTEAFF. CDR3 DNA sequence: TGCAGCGCCATACGCTGGCCGAACACTGAAGCTTTCTTT.

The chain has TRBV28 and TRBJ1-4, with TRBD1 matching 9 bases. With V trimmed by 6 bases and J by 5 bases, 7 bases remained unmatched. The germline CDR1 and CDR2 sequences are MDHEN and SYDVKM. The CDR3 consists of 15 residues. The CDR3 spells CASSNTGGGNEKLFF. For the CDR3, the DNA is TGTGCCAGCAGCAATACAGGGGGCGGGAATGAAAAACTGTTTTTT.

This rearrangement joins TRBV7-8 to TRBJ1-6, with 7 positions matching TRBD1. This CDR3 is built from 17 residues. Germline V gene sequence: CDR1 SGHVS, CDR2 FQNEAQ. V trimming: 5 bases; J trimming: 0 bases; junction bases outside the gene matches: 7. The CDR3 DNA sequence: TGTGCCAGCAGCCCCGGACAGGTCAGCTCCTATAATTCACCCCTCCACTTT. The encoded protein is CASSPGQVSSYNSPLHF.

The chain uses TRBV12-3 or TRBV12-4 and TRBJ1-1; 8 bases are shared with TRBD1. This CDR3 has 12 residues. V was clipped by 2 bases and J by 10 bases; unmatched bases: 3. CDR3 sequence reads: CASSLQGARAFF. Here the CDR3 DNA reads TGTGCCAGCAGTTTACAGGGGGCGCGAGCTTTCTTT.

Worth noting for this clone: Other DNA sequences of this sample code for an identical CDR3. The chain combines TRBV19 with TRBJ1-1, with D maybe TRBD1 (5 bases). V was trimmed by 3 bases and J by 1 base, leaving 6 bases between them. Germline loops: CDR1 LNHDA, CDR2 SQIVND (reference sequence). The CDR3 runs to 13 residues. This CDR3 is CASSITGNTEAFF. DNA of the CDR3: TGTGCCAGTAGTATCACAGGGAACACTGAAGCTTTCTTT. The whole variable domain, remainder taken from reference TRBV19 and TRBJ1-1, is DGGITQSPKYLFRKEGQNVTLSCEQNLNHDAMYWYRQDPGQGLRLIYYSQIVNDFQKGDIAEGYSVSREKKESFPLTVTSAQKNPTAFYLCASSITGNTEAFFGQGTRLTVV.

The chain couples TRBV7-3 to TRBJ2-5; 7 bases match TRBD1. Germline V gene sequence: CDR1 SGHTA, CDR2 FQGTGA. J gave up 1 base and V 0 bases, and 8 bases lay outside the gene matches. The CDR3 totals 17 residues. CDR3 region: CASSLTPWQGVQETQYF. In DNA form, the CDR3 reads TGTGCCAGCAGCTTAACCCCCTGGCAGGGGGTCCAAGAGACCCAGTACTTC.

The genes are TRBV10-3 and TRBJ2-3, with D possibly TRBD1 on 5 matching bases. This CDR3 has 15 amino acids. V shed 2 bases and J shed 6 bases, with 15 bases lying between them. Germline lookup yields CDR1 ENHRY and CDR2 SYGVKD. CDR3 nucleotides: TGTGCCATCAGTGAGCGGACAACCGCGAGCGATACGCAGTATTTT. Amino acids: CAISERTTASDTQYF.

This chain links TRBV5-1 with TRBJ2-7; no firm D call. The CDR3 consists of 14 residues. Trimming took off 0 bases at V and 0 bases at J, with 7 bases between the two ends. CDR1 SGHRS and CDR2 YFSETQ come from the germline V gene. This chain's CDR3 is CASSLEASSYEQYF. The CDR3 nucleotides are TGCGCCAGCAGCTTGGAAGCGAGCTCCTACGAGCAGTACTTC.

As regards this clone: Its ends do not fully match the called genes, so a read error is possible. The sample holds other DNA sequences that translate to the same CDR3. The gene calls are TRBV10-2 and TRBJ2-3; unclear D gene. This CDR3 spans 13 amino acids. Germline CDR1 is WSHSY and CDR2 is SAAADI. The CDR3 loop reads CASSEFPTDTQYF. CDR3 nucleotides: TGTGCCAGCAGTGAGTTCCCCACAGATACGCAGTATTTT.

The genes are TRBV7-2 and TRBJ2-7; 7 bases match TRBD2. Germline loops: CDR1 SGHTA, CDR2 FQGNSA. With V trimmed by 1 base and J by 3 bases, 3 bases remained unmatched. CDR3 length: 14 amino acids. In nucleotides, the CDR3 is TGTGCCAGCAGCTTAGATCCTAGCGGCTACGAGCAGTACTTC. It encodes CASSLDPSGYEQYF. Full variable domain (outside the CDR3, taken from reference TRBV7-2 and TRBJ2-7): GAGVSQSPSNKVTEKGKDVELRCDPISGHTALYWYRQSLGQGLEFLIYFQGNSAPDKSGLPSDRFSAERTGGSVSTLTIQRTQQEDSAVYLCASSLDPSGYEQYFGPGTRLTVT.

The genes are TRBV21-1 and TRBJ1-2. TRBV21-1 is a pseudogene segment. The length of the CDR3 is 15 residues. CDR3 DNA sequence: TGTGCCAGCAGTCACTCTAATCGGGGGGACTATGGCTACACCTTC. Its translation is CASSHSNRGDYGYTF.

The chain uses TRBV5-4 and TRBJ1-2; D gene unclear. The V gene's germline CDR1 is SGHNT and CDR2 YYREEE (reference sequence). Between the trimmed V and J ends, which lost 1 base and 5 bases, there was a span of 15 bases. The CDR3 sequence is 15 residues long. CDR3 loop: CASSLIEPRRYGYTF. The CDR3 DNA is TGTGCCAGCAGCTTGATCGAACCGAGGAGATATGGCTACACCTTC.

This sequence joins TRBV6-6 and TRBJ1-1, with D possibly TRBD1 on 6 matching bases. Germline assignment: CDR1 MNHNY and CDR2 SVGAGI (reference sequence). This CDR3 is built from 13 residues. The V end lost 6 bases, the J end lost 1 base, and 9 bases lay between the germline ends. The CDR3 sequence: CASRLGQNTEAFF. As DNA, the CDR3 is TGTGCCAGCAGACTGGGACAGAACACTGAAGCTTTCTTT.

The chain's CDR3 is CASSPVTAPGELFF. CDR3 in DNA: TGTGCCAGCAGCCCGGTTACGGCGCCCGGGGAGCTGTTTTTT. V is TRBV7-9 and J is TRBJ2-2; no firm D call. Germline V CDR1 and CDR2: SEHNR, FQNEAQ (reference sequence). Trimming removed 5 bases at V and 6 bases at J, with 13 bases between. This CDR3 has 14 residues.

The CDR3 nucleotides read TGTGCCACCAGTGATTCCGCTAAGAACTATGGCTACACCTTC. Protein sequence: CATSDSAKNYGYTF. V usage is TRBV24-1 and J usage is TRBJ1-2; D gene ambiguous. Per germline, CDR1 KGHDR and CDR2 SFDVKD. Trimming took off 2 bases at V and 2 bases at J, with 8 bases between the two ends. This CDR3 region has 14 residues.

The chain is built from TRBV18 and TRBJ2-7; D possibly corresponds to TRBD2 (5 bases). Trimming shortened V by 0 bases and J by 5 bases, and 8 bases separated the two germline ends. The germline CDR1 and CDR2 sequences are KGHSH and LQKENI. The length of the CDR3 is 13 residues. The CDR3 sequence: CASSPPSDHEQYF. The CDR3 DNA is TGTGCCAGCTCACCACCTAGCGACCACGAGCAGTACTTC. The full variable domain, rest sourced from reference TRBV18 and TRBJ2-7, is NAGVMQNPRHLVRRRGQEARLRCSPMKGHSHVYWYRQLPEEGLKFMVYLQKENIIDESGMPKERFSAEFPKEGPSILRIQQVVRGDSAAYFCASSPPSDHEQYFGPGTRLTVT.

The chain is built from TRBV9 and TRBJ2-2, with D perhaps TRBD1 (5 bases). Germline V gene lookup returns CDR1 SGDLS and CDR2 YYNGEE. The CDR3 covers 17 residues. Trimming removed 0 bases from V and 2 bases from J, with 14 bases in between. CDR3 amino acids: CASSVAQAEPNTGELFF. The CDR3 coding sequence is TGTGCCAGCAGCGTAGCACAGGCCGAGCCCAACACCGGGGAGCTGTTTTTT.

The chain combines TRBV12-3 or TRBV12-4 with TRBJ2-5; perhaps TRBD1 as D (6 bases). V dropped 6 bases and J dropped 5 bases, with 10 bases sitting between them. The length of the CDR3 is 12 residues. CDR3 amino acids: CASSPGAETQYF. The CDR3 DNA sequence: TGTGCCAGCAGCCCAGGGGCGGAGACCCAGTACTTC.

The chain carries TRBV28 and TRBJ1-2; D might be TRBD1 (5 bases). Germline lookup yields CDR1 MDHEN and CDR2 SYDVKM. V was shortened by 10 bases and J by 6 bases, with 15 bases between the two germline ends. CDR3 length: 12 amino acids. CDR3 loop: CAIPLGGDGYTF. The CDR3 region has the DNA TGTGCCATCCCCCTCGGGGGTGATGGCTACACCTTC.

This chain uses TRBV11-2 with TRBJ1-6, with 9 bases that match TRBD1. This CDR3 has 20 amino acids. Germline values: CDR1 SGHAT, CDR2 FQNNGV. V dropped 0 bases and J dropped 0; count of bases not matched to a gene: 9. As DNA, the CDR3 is TGTGCCAGCAGCTTAGAGGACAGGGGTAGAAGGAGCTCCTATAATTCACCCCTCCACTTT. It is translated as CASSLEDRGRRSSYNSPLHF.